This TCR beta chain was found in a study of cytomegalovirus exposure and HLA in healthy donors. Study at large: Drawn from HLA-typed donors, 80 million to 95 million unique TCRs were held in an early data release. Study-level findings and limits: Immune exposure data for these donors was limited to CMV serostatus. Highest at DRB1 and lowest at HLA-C, TCR association rates differed among HLA loci in a later analysis.

It was with 60 Vbeta and 13 Jbeta primers that the PCR ran. Data came from immunoSEQ multiplex PCR; TCRdb stores just in-frame clones and leaves some out. The table records about 100,000 clones, around 60% of them present only once. CMV serostatus data were not documented for this donor. This CDR3 comprises 16 residues. Per the germline V gene, CDR1 is SGHTA and CDR2 is FQGTGA. The V segment lost 4 bases and the J segment 2 bases; nucleotides outside the gene matches: 5. This clone was counted a single time. The target antigen is unknown. This TCR came from a human donor in good health. The chain couples TRBV7-3 to TRBJ2-3; 11 bases match TRBD2. The sequencing sample was made of PBMCs. The CDR3 is CASSSIAGGNTDTQYF. CDR3 DNA sequence: TGTGCCAGCAGCTCCATAGCGGGAGGGAACACAGATACGCAGTATTTT.